Below, 25 T cell receptor beta chains from the same sample are listed, as sequenced in a study of T cells after yellow fever vaccination. Using its own MiXCR run on the 5' RACE reads, TCRdb lists one record per CDR3 protein. The data hold over 150,000 distinct CDR3 sequences, with approximately 6.2% observed a single time. The sequenced sample was CD4+ T cells sorted from PBMCs, obtained on the day of the first yellow fever vaccination. Source of these receptors: a man younger than 35 who received the YFV17D yellow fever vaccine.

V and J are TRBV20-1 and TRBJ1-2; D gene unclear. Germline V gene data show CDR1 as DFQATT and CDR2 as SNEGSKA (reference sequence). The V and J ends lost 4 bases and 2 bases respectively, with 14 bases between them. CDR3 size: 14 residues. The CDR3 DNA reads TGCAGTGCTACCCGGCGAGACCGAAACTATGGCTACACCTTC. It translates to CSATRRDRNYGYTF.

The chain carries TRBV7-2 and TRBJ1-2; tentative D call: TRBD1 (5 bases). CDR1 is SGHTA and CDR2 is FQGNSA in the germline V gene. The ends were cut back, 7 bases at V and 4 bases at J, with 16 bases in the middle. The CDR3 loop spans 14 amino acids. CDR3 coding DNA: TGTGCCAGCACCAATGACAGACAAGTCTATGGCTACACCTTC. As protein: CASTNDRQVYGYTF.

V is TRBV5-1 and J is TRBJ2-5; the match to TRBD1 covers 11 bases. Germline V CDR1 and CDR2: SGHRS, YFSETQ. The CDR3 length is 14 residues. Trimming at V came to 5 bases and at J to 5 bases, leaving 5 bases not matched to a gene. The CDR3: CASRAGTGGETQYF. CDR3 bases: TGCGCCAGCAGAGCCGGGACAGGGGGGGAGACCCAGTACTTC.

This clonotype was detected many times. V is TRBV12-3 or TRBV12-4 and J is TRBJ1-5; D might be TRBD1 (5 bases). CDR3 size: 13 residues. Trimming cost V 6 bases and J 4 bases, with 10 bases left between them. CDR3 region: CASSAGRNQPQHF. Here the CDR3 DNA reads TGTGCCAGCAGCGCAGGGAGGAATCAGCCCCAGCATTTT.

V usage is TRBV3-1 and J usage is TRBJ2-5, with D possibly matching TRBD2 (8 bases). This CDR3 is built from 16 residues. Per the germline V gene, CDR1 is LGHDT and CDR2 is YNNKEL (reference sequence). V gave up 4 bases and J gave up 4 bases, with 19 bases separating them. CDR3 coding DNA: TGTGCCAGCAGCCCCATGGGGACTAGGGGGCGAGAGACCCAGTACTTC. This sequence encodes CASSPMGTRGRETQYF.

This clonotype was picked up many times. The chain recombines TRBV24-1 with TRBJ1-1, with D possibly TRBD1 on 5 matching bases. CDR3 length: 12 amino acids. V was cut by 3 bases and J by 10 bases, with 11 bases left in between. CDR1 and CDR2 (germline): KGHDR, SFDVKD. The CDR3 loop is CATSDKWGSAFF. CDR3 coding DNA: TGTGCCACCAGTGATAAATGGGGGTCAGCTTTCTTT.

This clonotype showed up many times. The chain employs TRBV6-5 and TRBJ1-1; D unresolved. The CDR3 has 13 amino acids. The ends were cut back, 5 bases at V and 1 base at J, with 8 bases in the middle. Germline CDR1 reads MNHEY; CDR2 reads SVGAGI. The CDR3 loop reads CASSRPRNTEAFF. DNA for the CDR3: TGTGCCAGCAGTCGACCCCGGAACACTGAAGCTTTCTTT.

Only a few counts were recorded for this clonotype. The chain links TRBV19 to TRBJ2-2; maybe TRBD1 (5 bases). Germline V gives CDR1 LNHDA, CDR2 SQIVND (reference sequence). The V gene lost 3 bases and the J gene lost 0 bases, with 8 bases spanning the gap. The length of the CDR3 is 15 residues. The CDR3 is CASSMGHTNTGELFF. In DNA, the CDR3 is TGTGCCAGTAGTATGGGGCATACGAACACCGGGGAGCTGTTTTTT.

This clonotype was recorded at least ten times. The V gene is TRBV7-2, the J gene TRBJ2-1; TRBD1 aligns across 7 bases. The ends lost 1 base at V and 4 bases at J; junction bases unmatched: 4. Per germline, CDR1 SGHTA and CDR2 FQGNSA. The CDR3 covers 15 residues. The CDR3 bases are TGTGCCAGCAGCTTAGTCGGGACAGTTTACAATGAGCAGTTCTTC. It yields the protein CASSLVGTVYNEQFF.

This clonotype was seen repeatedly, ten times or more. V and J are TRBV5-1 and TRBJ2-7; tentative D call: TRBD1 (6 bases). Germline V gene lookup returns CDR1 SGHRS and CDR2 YFSETQ. Trimming pared 1 base from V and 6 bases from J, leaving 11 bases between. CDR3 length: 13 amino acids. The CDR3 spells CASSLTGSGEQYV. DNA for the CDR3: TGCGCCAGCAGCTTGACAGGGAGCGGCGAGCAGTACGTC.

This clonotype has at least ten counts. The chain recombines TRBV28 with TRBJ1-6, with TRBD1 matching 7 bases. This CDR3 has 18 residues. Trimming took 6 bases from V and 7 from J; bases not matched to a gene: 18. Germline V gene lookup returns CDR1 MDHEN and CDR2 SYDVKM. Here the CDR3 reads CASRHHLNRGKENSPLHF. DNA for the CDR3: TGTGCCAGCAGGCATCACCTCAACAGGGGAAAGGAGAATTCACCCCTCCACTTT.

V is TRBV20-1 and J is TRBJ1-1; 8 bases are shared with TRBD1. CDR1 is DFQATT and CDR2 is SNEGSKA in the germline V gene (reference sequence). Unmatched junction bases numbered 13, after V lost 0 bases and J lost 1 base. The length of the CDR3 is 18 residues. Written as DNA, the CDR3 is TGCAGTGCTAGAGATGGAGTTATCAGGGGGCAGTGGAACACTGAAGCTTTCTTT. Translated: CSARDGVIRGQWNTEAFF.

This clonotype was detected ten times or more. V usage is TRBV4-1 and J usage is TRBJ1-5, with a tentative D call TRBD1 (6 bases). The V gene's germline CDR1 is MGHRA and CDR2 YSYEKL. The CDR3 contains 16 residues. Trimming removed 0 bases at V and 6 bases at J, with 15 bases between. CDR3 DNA: TGCGCCAGCAGCCAAGACCCGGGGGCCAAGGGTCAGCCCCAGCATTTT. Translated, it gives CASSQDPGAKGQPQHF.

The chain recombines TRBV15 with TRBJ2-1; 14 nucleotides match TRBD2. The CDR3 contains 17 residues. Germline V gene data show CDR1 as LNHNV and CDR2 as YYDKDF (reference sequence). The V segment lost 2 bases and the J segment 8 bases; nucleotides outside the gene matches: 8. The CDR3 sequence is CATSRSRTSGGQDEQFF. As DNA, the CDR3 is TGTGCCACCAGCAGATCGCGGACTAGCGGGGGGCAGGATGAGCAGTTCTTC.

This clonotype was counted at least ten times. V and J are TRBV20-1 and TRBJ2-2, with a tentative D call TRBD1 (6 bases). This CDR3 has 15 residues. Germline CDR1 DFQATT, CDR2 SNEGSKA (reference sequence). V was trimmed by 1 base and J by 5 bases, leaving 14 bases between them. CDR3 amino acids: CSARGTVYLTGELFF. The DNA for the CDR3 is TGCAGTGCTAGAGGGACAGTATACCTTACCGGGGAGCTGTTTTTT.

This clonotype was counted between two and nine times. The chain carries TRBV12-3 or TRBV12-4 and TRBJ1-5, with a possible D match to TRBD1 (6 bases). The ends were cut back, 3 bases at V and 5 bases at J, with 11 bases in the middle. CDR3 length: 14 amino acids. CDR3 in amino acids: CASSFRGADQPQHF. CDR3 nucleotides: TGTGCCAGCAGTTTTCGGGGGGCGGATCAGCCCCAGCATTTT.

There are a few counts of this clonotype. The chain combines TRBV5-4 with TRBJ2-1, with a weak D call TRBD2 (7 bases). The CDR3 loop spans 15 amino acids. V shed 1 base and J shed 10 bases, with 18 bases lying between them. The germline V gene encodes CDR1 SGHNT and CDR2 YYREEE (reference sequence). CDR3 region: CASSLSSGGPREQFF. The DNA of the CDR3 is TGTGCCAGCAGCTTGTCCTCCGGGGGGCCTAGGGAGCAGTTCTTC.

This clonotype was counted at least ten times. The V call is TRBV7-3, the J call TRBJ2-1; D remains unclear. The CDR3 covers 13 residues. Germline V lookup: CDR1 SGHTA, CDR2 FQGTGA. V was shortened by 5 bases and J by 8 bases, with 13 bases between the two germline ends. CDR3 sequence reads: CASSDGGGDEQFF. CDR3 nucleotide sequence: TGTGCCAGCAGCGACGGCGGTGGGGATGAGCAGTTCTTC. Full variable domain (outside the CDR3, taken from reference TRBV7-3 and TRBJ2-1): GAGVSQTPSNKVTEKGKYVELRCDPISGHTALYWYRQSLGQGPEFLIYFQGTGAADDSGLPNDRFFAVRPEGSVSTLKIQRTERGDSAVYLCASSDGGGDEQFFGPGTRLTVL.

This clonotype was counted many times. This sequence joins TRBV6-5 and TRBJ2-7, with D perhaps TRBD1 (6 bases). V gave up 2 bases and J gave up 0 bases, with 14 bases separating them. Germline loops: CDR1 MNHEY, CDR2 SVGAGI. The length of the CDR3 is 16 residues. The CDR3 nucleotides are TGTGCCAGCAGTTACGGCCCGGACAGCACCTCCTACGAGCAGTACGTC. Its translation is CASSYGPDSTSYEQYV.

This clonotype was counted only a few times. This chain connects TRBV6-1 to TRBJ2-1; D unclear. The length of the CDR3 is 13 residues. Germline loops: CDR1 MNHNS, CDR2 SASEGT. V was shortened by 1 base and J by 8 bases, with 9 bases between the two germline ends. The CDR3 nucleotides are TGTGCCAGCAGTGAAGATTGGAACGATGAGCAGTTCTTC. It translates to CASSEDWNDEQFF.

The table lists this clonotype with many counts. The J gene is TRBJ2-3, the V gene TRBV3-1, with a possible D match to TRBD2 (6 bases). V was trimmed by 7 bases and J by 1 base, leaving 12 bases between them. Germline V lookup: CDR1 LGHDT, CDR2 YNNKEL (reference sequence). The CDR3 runs to 14 residues. CDR3 DNA sequence: TGTGCCAGCACTAACGGAGGGGGCACAGATACGCAGTATTTT. Amino acid sequence: CASTNGGGTDTQYF.

This clonotype has ten or more counts. The chain has TRBV7-2 and TRBJ2-5, with D tentatively TRBD2 (5 bases). Trimming pared 5 bases from V and 5 bases from J, leaving 15 bases between. The CDR3 totals 14 residues. Germline CDR1 SGHTA, CDR2 FQGNSA. The CDR3 DNA is TGTGCCAGCAGCCTAGGGTCCGGGGTGGAGACCCAGTACTTC. This codes for CASSLGSGVETQYF.

The table lists this clonotype with many counts. The chain links TRBV28 to TRBJ2-1; 13 bases agree with TRBD2. Germline CDR1 and CDR2: MDHEN and SYDVKM. Trimming at V came to 8 bases and at J to 10 bases, leaving 8 bases not matched to a gene. This CDR3 contains 14 residues. CDR3 region: CASSGTSGVREQFF. The CDR3 coding sequence is TGTGCCAGCTCCGGGACTAGCGGGGTAAGGGAGCAGTTCTTC.

This clonotype was recorded at least ten times. The V gene is TRBV9, the J gene TRBJ2-5; D possibly corresponds to TRBD1 (6 bases). With 7 bases removed from V and 2 bases from J, the gap between germline ends came to 15 bases. This CDR3 is built from 14 residues. CDR1 SGDLS and CDR2 YYNGEE come from the germline V gene. CDR3 bases: TGTGCCAGCGGGGCAGGGGCTTTACAAGAGACCCAGTACTTC. Its translation is CASGAGALQETQYF.

Ten or more counts support this clonotype. This CDR3 reads CASSLGWQDYGYTF. CDR3 sequence (DNA): TGTGCCAGCAGCTTAGGGTGGCAGGACTATGGCTACACCTTC. The chain carries TRBV11-1 and TRBJ1-2; D gene unclear. Germline lookup yields CDR1 SGHAT and CDR2 FQDESV (reference sequence). This CDR3 is 14 amino acids long. Trimming pared 1 base from V and 3 bases from J, leaving 9 bases between.